The entry that follows covers one T cell receptor beta chain sequence. The PCR used 60 Vbeta and 13 Jbeta primers. TCRdb's copy holds only in-frame clones and misses some; the assay was immunoSEQ multiplex PCR. In the table there are roughly 66,000 clones, 75% to 85% of which are singletons. The sample originates from a study of cytomegalovirus exposure and HLA in healthy donors. Across the whole study: Among about 400 genotyped donors, approximately 80% fell in the Caucasian-associated ancestry cluster.

This CDR3 region has 15 residues. Looked up from germline, CDR1 is WNHNN and CDR2 is SYGVQD (reference sequence). V lost 5 bases and J lost 10; bases outside the gene matches: 14. This clonotype was sampled from a man aged 18 to 30 in good health and CMV-seropositive. The chain combines TRBV10-1 with TRBJ2-1; TRBD2 agrees at 7 bases. Sequencing was carried out using PBMCs. Here the CDR3 DNA reads TGCGCCAGCAGTCTAAAAGGGGCGGGAGCGGGCGAGCAGTTCTTC. Translated, it gives CASSLKGAGAGEQFF.